Shown below are 2 T cell receptor beta chains from a single sample sequenced in a study of blood T cell repertoires in COVID-19. The data were produced by immunoSEQ multiplex PCR, yet TCRdb's version contains in-frame clones alone and is incomplete. In the table there are 400,000 to 450,000 clones, approximately 90% of which are singletons. The sample consisted of peripheral blood. All receptors derive from a woman aged 40 to 50 with COVID-19, enrolled during active disease.

J is TRBJ1-2 and V is TRBV4-3; tentative D call: TRBD1 (5 bases). Trimming took 0 bases from V and 2 from J, leaving 7 bases between them. This CDR3 spans 14 amino acids. The germline CDR1 and CDR2 sequences are LGHNA and YSLEER. CDR3 region: CASSQDYRNYGYTF. The CDR3 bases are TGCGCCAGCAGCCAAGATTACAGGAACTATGGCTACACCTTC.

The chain uses TRBV6-6 and TRBJ1-5; D not certain. Germline CDR1 reads MNHNY; CDR2 reads SVGAGI (reference sequence). The V end lost 6 bases, the J end lost 8 bases, and 17 bases lay between the germline ends. CDR3 length: 14 amino acids. CDR3 loop: CASSPGGLKEPQHF. The DNA for the CDR3 is TGTGCCAGCAGCCCAGGAGGGTTGAAGGAGCCCCAGCATTTT.